A selection of T cell receptor beta chains follows, all from one sample in a study of blood T cell repertoires in COVID-19. This table comes from immunoSEQ multiplex PCR, and its TCRdb copy is limited to in-frame clones, with some not included. The sample has roughly 40,000 clones; about 80% are singletons. Sequencing used peripheral blood. The receptors here all came from a man aged 65 to 79 with acute or convalescent COVID-19. Both conserved end residues are part of each CDR3.

cdr3_aa v_call
CASSPQGFTTDTQYF TRBV2
CASSGGQGLQETQYF TRBV5-1
CAISESGTSRSYEQYF TRBV10-3
CASSPARQVERYEQYF TRBV14
CASSQRQGSSYNEQFF TRBV7-6
CASSQRQLNTEAFF TRBV16
CSVEARKTGGLRGTEAFF TRBV29-1
CASSSQKGAGTEAFF TRBV5-1
CASSPGQGRGGYTF TRBV18
CASSQQRQLNTGELFF TRBV4-3
CASSLNGGSSIGAEAFF TRBV7-3
CASSFNRMSGYTF TRBV5-6
CASSQTGTGYWQPQHF TRBV4-1
CASSLNRGGTEAFF TRBV27
CASSLTSTYGYTF TRBV5-1
CASSKGKDRDCGNQPQHF TRBV21-1
CASSQDLGGSYNEQFF TRBV4-3
CASSLQPSGENEQFF TRBV7-7
CASSVSPRPSTDTQYF TRBV9
CASSQNRASGANVLTF TRBV3-1/TRBV3-2
CASSAGSRKPGNTIYF TRBV5-6
CASSPQSGYTF TRBV2
CASSPLGGRNEQFF TRBV3-1/TRBV3-2
CASSPKRVGYGYTF TRBV14
CASSVAGSGGYEQYF TRBV9
CASSSGLAGEEQFF TRBV5-1
CASSLDTGNRRNNEQFF TRBV7-2
CASKSGHNTDTQYF TRBV19
CASSGWDSAYEQYF TRBV7-2
CASSSGTGFAMNTEAFF TRBV5-1
CASSEGWTGELFF TRBV7-9
CASKGRTNGNEKLFF TRBV5-1
CASSAGTGGPNYGYTF TRBV19
CASSHRDLYGYTF TRBV18
CASSPLQGQKETQYF TRBV18
CASSPSDVSNQPQHF TRBV6-6
CASSPGTPNYGYTF TRBV5-6
CASSFRALEGSNQPQHF TRBV5-5
CASSLDGHGNTIYF TRBV5-1
CASSQVQANTEAFF TRBV3-1/TRBV3-2
CASSEGVWDRNTEAFF TRBV2
CASSFTGNTGELFF TRBV5-1